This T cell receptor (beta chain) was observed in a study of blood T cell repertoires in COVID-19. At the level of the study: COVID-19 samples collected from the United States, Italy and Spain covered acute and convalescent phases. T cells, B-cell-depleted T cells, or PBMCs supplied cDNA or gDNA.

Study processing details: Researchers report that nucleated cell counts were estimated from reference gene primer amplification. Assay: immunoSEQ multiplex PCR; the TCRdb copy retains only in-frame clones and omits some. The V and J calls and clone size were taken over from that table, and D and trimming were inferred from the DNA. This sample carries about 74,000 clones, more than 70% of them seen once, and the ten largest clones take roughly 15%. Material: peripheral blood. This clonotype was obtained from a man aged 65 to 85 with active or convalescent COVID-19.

CDR3 in amino acids: CASSSGQVGGTQYF. DNA of the CDR3: TGTGCCAGCAGCTCAGGACAGGTTGGAGGTACGCAGTATTTT. The chain carries TRBV7-9 and TRBJ2-3, with TRBD1 identical over 7 bases. Germline lookup yields CDR1 SEHNR and CDR2 FQNEAQ (reference sequence). CDR3 length equals 14 residues. V lost 4 bases and J lost 8; bases outside the gene matches: 9.